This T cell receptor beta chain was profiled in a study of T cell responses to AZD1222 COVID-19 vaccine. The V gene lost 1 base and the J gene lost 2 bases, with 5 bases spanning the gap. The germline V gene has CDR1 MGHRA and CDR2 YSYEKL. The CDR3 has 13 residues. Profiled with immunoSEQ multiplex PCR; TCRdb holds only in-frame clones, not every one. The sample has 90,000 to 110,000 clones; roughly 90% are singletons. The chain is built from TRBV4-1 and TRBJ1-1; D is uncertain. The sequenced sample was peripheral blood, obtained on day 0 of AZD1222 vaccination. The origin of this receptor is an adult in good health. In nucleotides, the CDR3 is TGCGCCAGCAGCCAAGGGGGTAACACTGAAGCTTTCTTT. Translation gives CASSQGGNTEAFF.